The 16 T cell receptor beta chains listed next were all sequenced from one sample in a study of blood T cell repertoires in COVID-19. Generated by immunoSEQ multiplex PCR, the TCRdb table keeps only in-frame clones and is missing some. This sample has roughly 160,000 clones; roughly 84% occur once, and the top ten carry roughly 11%. The specimen was peripheral blood. The receptors come from a man between 65 and 80 years old with active or convalescent COVID-19.

The rearrangement uses TRBV12-5 and TRBJ2-5, with D perhaps TRBD1 (6 bases). Trimming shortened V by 1 base and J by 3 bases, and 15 bases separated the two germline ends. The CDR3 has 16 residues. CDR1 is LGHNT and CDR2 is FRNRAP in the germline V gene. CDR3 in amino acids: CASGLGNGQPEETQYF. The CDR3 bases are TGTGCTAGTGGTTTGGGCAACGGACAGCCAGAAGAGACCCAGTACTTC.

This chain links TRBV20-1 with TRBJ2-1, with 7 positions matching TRBD1. The germline gives CDR1 DFQATT, CDR2 SNEGSKA (reference sequence). The length of the CDR3 is 13 residues. V shed 5 bases and J 3 bases; nucleotides not matched to a gene: 4. Here the CDR3 reads CSAGGTVYNEQFF. The DNA for the CDR3 is TGCAGTGCTGGTGGGACAGTCTACAATGAGCAGTTCTTC.

The rearrangement links TRBV5-1 to TRBJ2-5, with 7 bases lining up with TRBD2. CDR3 size: 14 residues. In germline, CDR1 is SGHRS, CDR2 YFSETQ. Germline trimming cut 1 base from V and 3 bases from J; bases unmatched to any gene: 3. CDR3 nucleotide sequence: TGCGCCAGCAGCTTGAGACTAGCTAAAGAGACCCAGTACTTC. It encodes CASSLRLAKETQYF.

CDR3 coding DNA: TGCAGCGTACGACTAGCGGCGGGGAAAAATGAGCAGTTCTTC. Encoded protein: CSVRLAAGKNEQFF. The chain carries TRBV29-1 and TRBJ2-1; 9 nucleotides agree with TRBD2. CDR3 length: 14 residues. Germline lookup yields CDR1 SQVTM and CDR2 ANQGSEA. J lost 7 bases, V lost 6 bases, and 10 bases had no gene match.

This chain uses TRBV27 with TRBJ1-1, with D unclear. This CDR3 contains 14 residues. Germline CDR1 is MNHEY and CDR2 is SMNVEV (reference sequence). V lost 7 bases and J 0 bases, leaving 12 bases between the germline ends. The CDR3 loop is CASTRHGLNTEAFF. In DNA form, the CDR3 reads TGTGCCAGCACCCGACATGGCCTGAACACTGAAGCTTTCTTT.

V and J are TRBV18 and TRBJ2-1; 10 bases line up with TRBD2. The CDR3 has 14 amino acids. CDR1 is KGHSH, CDR2 LQKENI, per germline. The trim removed 3 bases at V and 6 bases at J, leaving 2 bases unmatched. The CDR3 protein is CASSPGLAANEQFF. DNA of the CDR3: TGTGCCAGCTCACCCGGACTAGCGGCCAATGAGCAGTTCTTC.

The rearrangement links TRBV7-2 to TRBJ1-4, with D perhaps matching TRBD1 (5 bases). Germline V gene lookup returns CDR1 SGHTA and CDR2 FQGNSA. The V gene lost 1 base and the J gene lost 3 bases, with 15 bases spanning the gap. The CDR3 is 17 residues long. DNA for the CDR3: TGTGCCAGCAGCTTAGGACAGCTTCGCCACTCTAATGAAAAACTGTTTTTT. This translates into CASSLGQLRHSNEKLFF.

The V gene is TRBV10-1, the J gene TRBJ1-1; the D gene is possibly TRBD1 (5 bases). The V gene lost 0 bases and the J gene lost 2 bases, with 7 bases spanning the gap. CDR3 length: 14 amino acids. Germline V lookup: CDR1 WNHNN, CDR2 SYGVQD (reference sequence). CDR3 nucleotides: TGCGCCAGCAGTGAGTCGACAGCTAACACTGAAGCTTTCTTT. This sequence encodes CASSESTANTEAFF.

The genes are TRBV28 and TRBJ1-2; TRBD1 matches 9 bases. The CDR3 sequence is 16 residues long. V was clipped by 6 bases and J by 4 bases; unmatched bases: 12. Germline V gene sequence: CDR1 MDHEN, CDR2 SYDVKM. CDR3 amino acids: CASSSWDRAVFYGYTF. For the CDR3, the DNA is TGTGCCAGCAGCTCATGGGACAGGGCCGTTTTCTATGGCTACACCTTC.

This CDR3 is CASSLNRQGNSPLHF. The CDR3 nucleotides read TGTGCCAGCAGTTTAAATCGACAGGGTAATTCACCCCTCCACTTT. V usage is TRBV27 and J usage is TRBJ1-6, with TRBD1 matching 7 bases. The ends lost 2 bases at V and 6 bases at J; junction bases unmatched: 4. This CDR3 is built from 15 residues. Germline CDR1 MNHEY, CDR2 SMNVEV (reference sequence).

This clone appeared a few times. V usage is TRBV12-3 or TRBV12-4 and J usage is TRBJ2-2; maybe TRBD2 (6 bases). V shed 4 bases and J shed 8 bases, with 11 bases lying between them. This CDR3 is built from 13 residues. Written as DNA, the CDR3 is TGTGCCAGCAGTTCTACTAGCCCGGGGGAGCTGTTTTTT. Translation: CASSSTSPGELFF.

This chain uses TRBV6-2 or TRBV6-3 with TRBJ2-2, with D unclear. Trimming removed 0 bases from V and 2 bases from J, with 4 bases in between. CDR3 length: 14 amino acids. Germline V gene lookup returns CDR1 MNHEY and CDR2 SVGEGT. The CDR3 region is CASSYSRNTGELFF. The DNA of the CDR3 is TGTGCCAGCAGTTACTCCAGAAACACCGGGGAGCTGTTTTTT.

The chain uses TRBV4-3 and TRBJ2-1; 11 nucleotides agree with TRBD1. The trim removed 3 bases at V and 8 bases at J, leaving 3 bases unmatched. CDR3 size: 14 residues. Looked up from germline, CDR1 is LGHNA and CDR2 is YSLEER. The CDR3 DNA sequence: TGCGCCAGCAGCCATGGACAGGGGGCGTATGAGCAGTTCTTC. Translated, it gives CASSHGQGAYEQFF.

This rearrangement joins TRBV18 to TRBJ2-5; 7 bases map to TRBD1. Germline CDR1 and CDR2: KGHSH and LQKENI. CDR3 size: 14 residues. The V segment lost 3 bases and the J segment 1 base; nucleotides outside the gene matches: 2. The CDR3 bases are TGTGCCAGCTCACCGCGACAGGGCCAAGAGACCCAGTACTTC. It translates to CASSPRQGQETQYF.

V and J are TRBV20-1 and TRBJ2-7, with D tentatively TRBD1 (6 bases). CDR1 is DFQATT, CDR2 SNEGSKA, per germline (reference sequence). V lost 6 bases and J lost 4, with 10 bases in between. There are 11 residues in the CDR3. The CDR3 sequence: CSAQGRYEQYF. DNA for the CDR3: TGCAGTGCGCAGGGGCGGTACGAGCAGTACTTC.

The sample holds a few counts of this clone. This chain links TRBV5-4 with TRBJ2-2; TRBD2 is a possible D gene (6 bases). Germline lookup yields CDR1 SGHNT and CDR2 YYREEE (reference sequence). The CDR3 consists of 17 residues. The V end was cut by 0 bases, the J end by 2 bases, with 14 bases between. Written as DNA, the CDR3 is TGTGCCAGCAGCTTGGGGGTTATGGGGACTAACACCGGGGAGCTGTTTTTT. This encodes CASSLGVMGTNTGELFF.